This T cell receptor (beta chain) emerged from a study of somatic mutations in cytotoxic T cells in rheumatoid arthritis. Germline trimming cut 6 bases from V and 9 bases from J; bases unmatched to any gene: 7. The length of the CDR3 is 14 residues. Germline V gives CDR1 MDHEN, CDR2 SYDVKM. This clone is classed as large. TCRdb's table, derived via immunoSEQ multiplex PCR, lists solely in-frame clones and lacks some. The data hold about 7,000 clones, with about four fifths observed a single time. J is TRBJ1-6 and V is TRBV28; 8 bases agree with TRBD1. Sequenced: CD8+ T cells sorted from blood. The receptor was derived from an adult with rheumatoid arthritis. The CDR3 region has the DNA TGTGCCAGCAGACCCGACAGGGGATCTTCACCCCTCCACTTT. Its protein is CASRPDRGSSPLHF.